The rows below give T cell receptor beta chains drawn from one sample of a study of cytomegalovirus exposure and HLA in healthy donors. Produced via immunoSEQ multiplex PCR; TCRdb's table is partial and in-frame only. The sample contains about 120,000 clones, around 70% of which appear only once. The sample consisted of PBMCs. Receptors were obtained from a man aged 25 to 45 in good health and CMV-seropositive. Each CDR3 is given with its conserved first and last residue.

CDR3: CASREQGASSYEQYF; V: TRBV6-9
CDR3: CASSLVSGSGENIQYF; V: TRBV7-2
CDR3: CASSPSLAEDTEAFF; V: TRBV10-1
CDR3: CASSVELAEPTDTQYF; V: TRBV9
CDR3: CATLQGNGYTF; V: TRBV27
CDR3: CASSASQGNQPQHF; V: TRBV9
CDR3: CASSPGHVLNTEAFF; V: TRBV7-9
CDR3: CASSEDRGDTEAFF; V: TRBV6-5
CDR3: CASSVVPGGEGYTF; V: TRBV9
CDR3: CASSLAGVGTGSYEQYF; V: TRBV28
CDR3: CASSLDFSSSYNEQFF; V: TRBV5-4
CDR3: CASSQDSQYNSPLHF; V: TRBV4-1
CDR3: CASSSSTGTGGEQYF; V: TRBV7-9
CDR3: CASGTGLVSYGYTF; V: TRBV6-5
CDR3: CASSIRTGGDQPQHF; V: TRBV19
CDR3: CASSTDIGLSAFF; V: TRBV5-1
CDR3: CAWSVQGRGGYTF; V: TRBV30
CDR3: CASRTGTSVYEQYF; V: TRBV21-1
CDR3: CASSFGGGASDIQYF; V: TRBV7-2
CDR3: CASSEAPRANYGYTF; V: TRBV6-1
CDR3: CASSERTNGYGYTF; V: TRBV2
CDR3: CASSPSTGVSSYEQYF; V: TRBV19
CDR3: CASSLGSGSYGYTF; V: TRBV5-1
CDR3: CSVERGQWNYGYTF; V: TRBV29-1
CDR3: CASSLVAGANYGYTF; V: TRBV7-9
CDR3: CSVGGISAGTGELFF; V: TRBV29-1
CDR3: CASSFRTGPRWGEQFF; V: TRBV13
CDR3: CASSSYTEAFF; V: TRBV28
CDR3: CASSIEGGEGLAGNTEAFF; V: TRBV21-1
CDR3: CASSLTLRSSYNEQFF; V: TRBV11-3
CDR3: CASSFRIDRGADQPQHF; V: TRBV5-5
CDR3: CASSLRGRDGYNEQFF; V: TRBV5-5
CDR3: CASSVANGNSYNEQFF; V: TRBV9
CDR3: CASSAVGSGRGTGELFF; V: TRBV7-2
CDR3: CASSWGGLYEQYF; V: TRBV7-2
CDR3: CASSNGGGRVGNEQFF; V: TRBV28
CDR3: CASSRTSGAAGELFF; V: TRBV7-6
CDR3: CASSLERTGNNSPLHF; V: TRBV5-1
CDR3: CAISEDRGNRRNTEAFF; V: TRBV10-3
CDR3: CATSRAHRGRKYEQYF; V: TRBV15
CDR3: CALGGAPYEQYF; V: TRBV30
CDR3: CASSLGQAGNTIYF; V: TRBV7-6